This note documents a single T cell receptor (beta chain) sequence. The data derive from a study of blood T cell repertoires in COVID-19. The assay was immunoSEQ multiplex PCR, and TCRdb's table has in-frame clones only and misses some. This table holds roughly 330,000 clones, roughly 90% found once. Trimming took 5 bases from V and 6 from J, leaving 8 bases between them. The CDR3 extends over 11 amino acids. Germline V gene lookup returns CDR1 MNHEY and CDR2 SVGAGI. The sample consisted of peripheral blood. The chain carries TRBV6-5 and TRBJ2-7, with a weak D call TRBD1 (5 bases). This TCR was recovered from a woman aged 50 to 65 with active or convalescent COVID-19. The CDR3 DNA is TGTGCCAGCAGTCAGGGTTTCGAGCAGTACTTC. It specifies CASSQGFEQYF.